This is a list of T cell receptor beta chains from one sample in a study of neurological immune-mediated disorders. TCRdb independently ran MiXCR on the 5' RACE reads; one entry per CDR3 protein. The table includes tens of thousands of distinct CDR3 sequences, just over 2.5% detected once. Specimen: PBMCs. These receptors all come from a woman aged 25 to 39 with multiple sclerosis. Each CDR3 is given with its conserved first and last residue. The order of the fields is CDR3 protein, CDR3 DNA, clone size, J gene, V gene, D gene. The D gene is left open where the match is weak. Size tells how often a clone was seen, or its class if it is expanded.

CDR3: CSAYRGYEQYF; DNA: TGCAGTGCTTACAGGGGTTACGAGCAGTACTTC; size: many; J: TRBJ2-7; V: TRBV20-1; D: TRBD1
CDR3: CASSLVAGRLSYEQYF; DNA: TGTGCCAGCAGCTTAGTTGCCGGGCGACTTTCCTACGAGCAGTACTTC; size: many; J: TRBJ2-7; V: TRBV11-2; D: .
CDR3: CASSGGQRDGSPLHF; DNA: TGTGCCAGCAGCGGGGGACAGCGGGACGGCTCACCCCTCCACTTT; size: many; J: TRBJ1-6; V: TRBV5-5; D: TRBD1
CDR3: CASRGRSGANVLTF; DNA: TGTGCCAGCAGAGGAAGATCTGGGGCCAACGTCCTGACTTTC; size: many; J: TRBJ2-6; V: TRBV2; D: .
CDR3: CASSSVGGLNEQFF; DNA: TGTGCCAGCAGTTCTGTGGGAGGGCTTAATGAGCAGTTCTTC; size: many; J: TRBJ2-1; V: TRBV6-5; D: TRBD2
CDR3: CASSVEAGGYGANVLTF; DNA: TGTGCCAGCAGCGTAGAGGCAGGGGGCTACGGGGCCAACGTCCTGACTTTC; size: many; J: TRBJ2-6; V: TRBV9; D: TRBD1
CDR3: CSARDPTSSNQPQHF; DNA: TGCAGTGCTAGAGATCCTACTAGCAGCAATCAGCCCCAGCATTTT; size: many; J: TRBJ1-5; V: TRBV20-1; D: .
CDR3: CASSDRGSSYNEQFF; DNA: TGTGCCAGCAGCGACAGGGGGTCCTCCTACAATGAGCAGTTCTTC; size: many; J: TRBJ2-1; V: TRBV2; D: TRBD1
CDR3: CATSRGSGSGYNEQFF; DNA: TGTGCCACCAGCAGAGGGAGCGGGAGTGGGTACAATGAGCAGTTCTTC; size: many; J: TRBJ2-1; V: TRBV15; D: TRBD2
CDR3: CASSLDGSGAGELFF; DNA: TGTGCCAGCAGCTTGGACGGTAGCGGGGCCGGGGAGCTGTTTTTT; size: many; J: TRBJ2-2; V: TRBV5-6; D: TRBD2
CDR3: CASSSTALENTEAFF; DNA: TGTGCCAGCAGCTCAACGGCGCTGGAGAACACTGAAGCTTTCTTT; size: few; J: TRBJ1-1; V: TRBV7-9; D: .
CDR3: CASSPEGVSNQPQHF; DNA: TGTGCCAGCAGCCCAGAGGGGGTCAGCAATCAGCCCCAGCATTTT; size: many; J: TRBJ1-5; V: TRBV7-2; D: .
CDR3: CASTVTYLMNTEAFF; DNA: TGTGCCAGCACCGTTACATACCTAATGAACACTGAAGCTTTCTTT; size: many; J: TRBJ1-1; V: TRBV6-6; D: .
CDR3: CASSPEDQRPSNQPQHF; DNA: TGTGCCAGCAGCCCGGAGGACCAACGCCCTAGCAATCAGCCCCAGCATTTT; size: many; J: TRBJ1-5; V: TRBV7-8; D: .
CDR3: CASSWGTNRDGQAFF; DNA: TGTGCCAGCAGCTGGGGGACGAACAGGGATGGGCAAGCTTTCTTT; size: many; J: TRBJ1-1; V: TRBV5-5; D: .
CDR3: CSARDPGPGNQPQHF; DNA: TGCAGTGCCAGGGATCCGGGACCGGGCAATCAGCCCCAGCATTTT; size: many; J: TRBJ1-5; V: TRBV20-1; D: .
CDR3: CSASEIMHWGNSPLHF; DNA: TGCAGTGCTAGTGAGATTATGCACTGGGGGAATTCACCCCTCCACTTT; size: many; J: TRBJ1-6; V: TRBV20-1; D: .
CDR3: CASSLIEGTDTQYF; DNA: TGTGCCAGCAGTTTAATTGAGGGGACAGATACGCAGTATTTT; size: many; J: TRBJ2-3; V: TRBV27; D: .